The 31 T cell receptor beta chains below come from one sample, sequenced in a study of blood T cell repertoires in COVID-19. Repertoires were generated with immunoSEQ multiplex PCR, while TCRdb's copy carries only in-frame clones and drops some. The sample includes 200,000 or so clones, 80% to 90% seen only once; the top ten take 5% to 6.5%. Sequencing input: peripheral blood. These receptors all stem from a man older than 75 with acute or convalescent COVID-19.

The sample holds one count of this clone. The chain is built from TRBV9 and TRBJ2-5, with a weak D call TRBD1 (6 bases). CDR1 and CDR2 (germline): SGDLS, YYNGEE. The CDR3 has 15 amino acids. Deletions cut 0 bases from V and 4 bases from J, with 13 bases between. In DNA, the CDR3 is TGTGCCAGCAGCGTAGGATGGGGGCTAAGAGAGACCCAGTACTTC. It specifies CASSVGWGLRETQYF.

The rearrangement joins TRBV19 to TRBJ2-2; possibly TRBD1 for D (5 bases). The V end was cut by 9 bases, the J end by 3 bases, with 14 bases between. CDR3 length equals 14 residues. The germline CDR1 and CDR2 sequences are LNHDA and SQIVND (reference sequence). The CDR3 sequence is CARYAGKDTGELFF. CDR3 coding DNA: TGTGCCAGGTATGCAGGGAAGGACACCGGGGAGCTGTTTTTT.

V and J are TRBV4-3 and TRBJ2-3; no clear D gene. The CDR3 sequence is 15 residues long. Germline V CDR1 and CDR2: LGHNA, YSLEER. Trimming pared 1 base from V and 5 bases from J, leaving 13 bases between. CDR3 DNA: TGCGCCAGCAGCCAAGTTATGGTTTCGGGAGATACGCAGTATTTT. Amino acid sequence: CASSQVMVSGDTQYF.

CDR3 sequence reads: CASRSGTGGNQPQHF. The DNA of the CDR3 is TGTGCCAGTCGGTCCGGGACAGGGGGCAATCAGCCCCAGCATTTT. This sequence joins TRBV19 and TRBJ1-5; 10 nucleotides agree with TRBD1. The CDR3 runs 15 residues. The germline V gene encodes CDR1 LNHDA and CDR2 SQIVND (reference sequence). J gave up 2 bases and V 8 bases, and 6 bases lay outside the gene matches.

The CDR3 DNA is TGTGCCAGCAGCTTAGGGTGGGGCAGTTTCTTGGCTTTCTTT. This codes for CASSLGWGSFLAFF. This chain connects TRBV7-9 to TRBJ1-1, with D tentatively TRBD1 (5 bases). V lost 1 base, J lost 11 bases, and 17 bases lay in between. This CDR3 spans 14 amino acids. Germline CDR1 is SEHNR and CDR2 is FQNEAQ (reference sequence).

The chain joins TRBV18 to TRBJ1-5, with 7 bases identical to TRBD1. V dropped 1 base and J dropped 1; count of bases not matched to a gene: 4. CDR1 KGHSH and CDR2 LQKENI come from the germline V gene. The CDR3 has 16 amino acids. Here the CDR3 reads CASSPLGTVSNQPQHF. As DNA, the CDR3 is TGTGCCAGCTCACCACTTGGGACAGTAAGCAATCAGCCCCAGCATTTT. Looking up the rest from reference TRBV18 and TRBJ1-5 gives the full variable domain: NAGVMQNPRHLVRRRGQEARLRCSPMKGHSHVYWYRQLPEEGLKFMVYLQKENIIDESGMPKERFSAEFPKEGPSILRIQQVVRGDSAAYFCASSPLGTVSNQPQHFGDGTRLSIL.

CDR3 residues: CATSDLTGVGTQYF. CDR3 DNA: TGTGCCACCAGTGACCTGACAGGAGTGGGTACGCAGTATTTT. The chain has TRBV24-1 and TRBJ2-3, with a weak D call TRBD1 (6 bases). The V end was cut by 4 bases, the J end by 8 bases, with 15 bases between. CDR1 and CDR2 from the germline V gene are KGHDR and SFDVKD. The CDR3 is 14 amino acids.

The V call is TRBV10-3, the J call TRBJ2-3, with 7 bases identical to TRBD1. Germline V gene lookup returns CDR1 ENHRY and CDR2 SYGVKD. The V and J ends lost 7 bases and 0 bases, in that order; junction bases with no gene match: 4. The CDR3 consists of 14 residues. CDR3: CAIMGQPSTDTQYF. The DNA for the CDR3 is TGTGCCATCATGGGACAGCCTAGCACAGATACGCAGTATTTT.

This clone was found once. The V gene is TRBV19, the J gene TRBJ2-5, with 10 bases that match TRBD1. J gave up 4 bases and V 6 bases, and 14 bases lay outside the gene matches. Germline V CDR1 and CDR2: LNHDA, SQIVND (reference sequence). The CDR3 loop spans 17 amino acids. In DNA, the CDR3 is TGTGCCAGTAGCAATTCCGGGACAGGGGTAGGGGGAGAGACCCAGTACTTC. As protein: CASSNSGTGVGGETQYF.

CDR3 bases: TGTGCCAGTAGTAAACTAGCGGGAGACGGGAATGAGCAGTTCTTC. This encodes CASSKLAGDGNEQFF. The V gene is TRBV19, the J gene TRBJ2-1; TRBD2 matches at 11 bases. Germline lookup yields CDR1 LNHDA and CDR2 SQIVND (reference sequence). The CDR3 is 15 amino acids. The V segment lost 4 bases and the J segment 7 bases; nucleotides outside the gene matches: 6.

The chain combines TRBV11-3 with TRBJ2-3, with D uncertain. Germline V gene lookup returns CDR1 SGHNT and CDR2 YENEEA. V shed 5 bases and J shed 5 bases, with 11 bases lying between them. The CDR3 contains 13 residues. The CDR3 sequence: CASSPPGRDTQYF. CDR3 DNA: TGTGCCAGCAGCCCCCCTGGCAGAGATACGCAGTATTTT.

V is TRBV30 and J is TRBJ2-2, with D tentatively TRBD2 (6 bases). The CDR3 runs 12 residues. With 3 bases removed from V and 7 bases from J, the gap between germline ends came to 9 bases. Germline V CDR1 and CDR2: GTSNPN, SVGIG (reference sequence). CDR3 protein: CAWREGYGELFF. CDR3 bases: TGTGCCTGGAGGGAGGGGTACGGGGAGCTGTTTTTT.

This chain uses TRBV7-9 with TRBJ2-1; 9 bases are a match to TRBD2. CDR3 length: 16 residues. Germline CDR1 is SEHNR and CDR2 is FQNEAQ (reference sequence). Trimming at V came to 5 bases and at J to 5 bases, leaving 10 bases not matched to a gene. The CDR3 reads CASSHEGGRAHNEQFF. CDR3 nucleotides: TGTGCCAGCAGCCACGAGGGCGGGAGGGCCCACAATGAGCAGTTCTTC.

The J gene is TRBJ2-5, the V gene TRBV20-1; unclear D gene. The germline V gene has CDR1 DFQATT and CDR2 SNEGSKA (reference sequence). Between the trimmed V and J ends, which lost 6 bases and 1 base, there was a span of 3 bases. This CDR3 contains 10 residues. The CDR3 here is CSAAQETQYF. The CDR3 coding sequence is TGCAGTGCGGCCCAAGAGACCCAGTACTTC.

The sample holds one count of this clone. The chain couples TRBV7-9 to TRBJ1-5; a possible D gene is TRBD1 (5 bases). The CDR3 has 12 amino acids. The germline V gene has CDR1 SEHNR and CDR2 FQNEAQ (reference sequence). V lost 5 bases, J lost 7 bases, and 9 bases lay in between. DNA for the CDR3: TGTGCCAGCAGCGTTGGGGGGCAGCCCCAGCATTTT. Translating gives CASSVGGQPQHF.

This chain connects TRBV9 to TRBJ2-5; 12 nucleotides line up with TRBD2. This CDR3 region has 18 residues. J gave up 4 bases and V 0 bases, and 10 bases lay outside the gene matches. Germline V gene lookup returns CDR1 SGDLS and CDR2 YYNGEE. The CDR3 DNA sequence: TGTGCCAGCAGCGTAGTAGGAGGAGGACTAGCGGGACGAGAGACCCAGTACTTC. Residues: CASSVVGGGLAGRETQYF.

V gene TRBV18 combines with J gene TRBJ2-1; the match to TRBD1 covers 11 bases. The germline V gene has CDR1 KGHSH and CDR2 LQKENI. The CDR3 consists of 16 residues. The V and J ends lost 1 base and 4 bases, in that order; junction bases with no gene match: 3. CDR3 in DNA: TGTGCCAGCTCACCACTTGGACAGGGGGCTTACAATGAGCAGTTCTTC. Its translation is CASSPLGQGAYNEQFF.

The table lists this clone with a few counts. Different DNA sequences within this sample yield the same CDR3. The chain employs TRBV7-2 and TRBJ2-1, with 9 bases fitting TRBD2. The CDR3 loop spans 15 amino acids. CDR1 and CDR2 (germline): SGHTA, FQGNSA. Trimming took 5 bases from V and 6 from J; bases not matched to a gene: 8. The CDR3 spells CASSLGGAGGNEQFF. The CDR3 nucleotides read TGTGCCAGCAGCCTCGGAGGAGCGGGAGGCAATGAGCAGTTCTTC.

This clone came up once. This sequence joins TRBV12-5 and TRBJ2-1; 8 bases agree with TRBD2. The V gene end was trimmed by 0 bases and the J gene end by 8 bases; junction bases not matched to a gene: 12. CDR1 is LGHNT and CDR2 is FRNRAP in the germline V gene. The CDR3 covers 17 residues. The CDR3 loop reads CASGLVKGAGVGDEQFF. In DNA form, the CDR3 reads TGTGCTAGTGGTTTGGTAAAGGGAGCGGGAGTTGGGGATGAGCAGTTCTTC.

The V and J genes are TRBV3-1 (or the pseudogene TRBV3-2) and TRBJ1-6; 7 bases fit TRBD1. The V segment lost 6 bases and the J segment 5 bases; nucleotides outside the gene matches: 7. Germline lookup yields CDR1 LGHDT and CDR2 YNNKEL (reference sequence). This CDR3 has 15 residues. The CDR3 DNA is TGTGCCAGCAGGAAGAGACAGGGCGATAATTCACCCCTCCACTTT. Amino acids: CASRKRQGDNSPLHF.

The gene calls are TRBV2 and TRBJ2-7, with TRBD2 matching 8 bases. Germline V gene sequence: CDR1 SNHLY, CDR2 FYNNEI. J lost 11 bases, V lost 6 bases, and 9 bases had no gene match. The CDR3 consists of 12 residues. CDR3 region: CASRRGDGSKYF. The CDR3 DNA reads TGTGCCAGCAGGCGGGGGGACGGGTCTAAGTACTTC.

The V and J genes are TRBV7-2 and TRBJ2-3, with 9 bases identical to TRBD2. Per the germline V gene, CDR1 is SGHTA and CDR2 is FQGNSA. The CDR3 covers 14 residues. With 5 bases clipped from V and 7 bases from J, the junction kept 7 bases outside the gene matches. In DNA form, the CDR3 reads TGTGCCAGCAGCAGACTAGCGGTTGCTTATACGCAGTATTTT. This codes for CASSRLAVAYTQYF.

This clone was counted a single time. V usage is TRBV5-1 and J usage is TRBJ1-6, with D tentatively TRBD1 (5 bases). CDR1 SGHRS and CDR2 YFSETQ come from the germline V gene. The CDR3 totals 14 residues. V gave up 0 bases and J gave up 5 bases, with 6 bases separating them. CDR3 in DNA: TGCGCCAGCAGCTTGGGCAGGGATAATTCACCCCTCCACTTT. It yields the protein CASSLGRDNSPLHF.

This chain links TRBV27 with TRBJ2-3, with TRBD2 matching 9 bases. The CDR3 has 14 residues. Germline V gives CDR1 MNHEY, CDR2 SMNVEV (reference sequence). With 8 bases clipped from V and 6 bases from J, the junction kept 9 bases outside the gene matches. The CDR3 DNA sequence: TGTGCCAGCGCCTTGAGCGGGAGGTTGGATACGCAGTATTTT. Translation gives CASALSGRLDTQYF.

The chain carries TRBV19 and TRBJ1-5; no definite D call. The CDR3 runs 15 residues. The germline gives CDR1 LNHDA, CDR2 SQIVND (reference sequence). V was pared by 5 bases and J by 0 bases, with 11 bases between. CDR3: CASSQQKTSNQPQHF. The CDR3 region has the DNA TGTGCCAGTAGTCAACAGAAAACTAGCAATCAGCCCCAGCATTTT.

As concerns this clone: Distinct nucleotide sequences in the sample also encode this CDR3. The genes are TRBV5-1 and TRBJ2-3, with a tentative D call TRBD2 (6 bases). The CDR3 has 14 amino acids. The germline V and J ends were trimmed by 0 bases and 6 bases, with 11 bases remaining between them. The V gene's germline CDR1 is SGHRS and CDR2 YFSETQ. As DNA, the CDR3 is TGCGCCAGCAGCTTGGGCGGGGTGGGTGATACGCAGTATTTT. Translation: CASSLGGVGDTQYF. Variable domain in full (rest from reference TRBV5-1 and TRBJ2-3): KAGVTQTPRYLIKTRGQQVTLSCSPISGHRSVSWYQQTPGQGLQFLFEYFSETQRNKGNFPGRFSGRQFSNSRSEMNVSTLELGDSALYLCASSLGGVGDTQYFGPGTRLTVL.

The V gene is TRBV24-1, the J gene TRBJ2-1; 11 bases are shared with TRBD2. CDR3 size: 17 residues. From germline, CDR1 is KGHDR and CDR2 SFDVKD. Trimming cost V 4 bases and J 6 bases; bases outside gene matches: 10. The CDR3 DNA reads as TGTGCCACCAGTGACCCGCCTGTAGCGGGAGGGAGCAATGAGCAGTTCTTC. Translating it yields CATSDPPVAGGSNEQFF.

This clone came up a few times. This chain links TRBV6-6 with TRBJ1-4, with D possibly matching TRBD1 (5 bases). The germline gives CDR1 MNHNY, CDR2 SVGAGI (reference sequence). The CDR3 sequence is 14 residues long. The germline V and J ends were trimmed by 0 bases and 8 bases, with 10 bases remaining between them. This chain's CDR3 is CASSYSGEGEKLFF. The CDR3 DNA is TGTGCCAGCAGTTACTCAGGGGAAGGGGAAAAACTGTTTTTT.

On this clone: A junction boundary mismatches the germline segment, possibly from a read error. V gene TRBV3-1 (or the pseudogene TRBV3-2) combines with J gene TRBJ1-2; D is undetermined. CDR1 and CDR2 (germline): LGHDT, YNNKEL (reference sequence). This CDR3 is built from 14 residues. CDR3: CASRQDLPNYGYTF. In DNA, the CDR3 is TGTGCCAGCAGACAAGATCTCCCGAACTATGGCTACACCTTC.

Regarding this clone: The sample has other DNA sequences that encode this CDR3 too. The V gene is TRBV3-1 (or the pseudogene TRBV3-2), the J gene TRBJ2-5; 10 bases are a match to TRBD2. Unmatched junction bases numbered 0, after V lost 1 base and J lost 4 bases. Germline loops: CDR1 LGHDT, CDR2 YNNKEL (reference sequence). This CDR3 has 14 residues. The CDR3 DNA follows: TGTGCCAGCAGCCAAGGACTAGCGGGAGAGACCCAGTACTTC. Translation gives CASSQGLAGETQYF.

The chain has TRBV7-9 and TRBJ1-5; 9 bases are a match to TRBD1. Germline V gene sequence: CDR1 SEHNR, CDR2 FQNEAQ (reference sequence). J was trimmed by 6 bases and V by 4 bases; bases with no gene match: 4. CDR3 length equals 14 residues. CDR3 coding DNA: TGTGCCAGCAGCTCACAGGGGGCGGGTCAGCCCCAGCATTTT. Amino acid sequence: CASSSQGAGQPQHF.